Following are 23 T cell receptor beta chains from one sample sequenced in a study of post-analysis software for immune sequencing data. Study-level points and caveats: Patients carried roughly 5 TRBV segments more frequently than controls did, and TRBV5-6, TRBV5-1 and TRBV20-1 were among them.

Libraries were made from TCR beta cDNA, and they carried unique molecular identifiers. TCRdb processed the PCR reads anew with MiXCR; each CDR3 protein has one entry. The sample shows 380,000 or so distinct CDR3 sequences, approximately 33% of them seen only once. No antigens are known for them. Sequenced material: blood. The receptors originated from a girl aged 10 to 17 with multiple sclerosis.

This clonotype was seen more than once but under ten times. The chain links TRBV5-1 to TRBJ2-1; D might be TRBD2 (5 bases). The CDR3 totals 12 residues. The germline CDR1 and CDR2 sequences are SGHRS and YFSETQ. With 0 bases removed from V and 9 bases from J, the gap between germline ends came to 7 bases. The CDR3 coding sequence is TGCGCCAGCAGCTTGGTAGGAGGTGAGCAGTTCTTC. Its translation is CASSLVGGEQFF.

This clonotype was seen more than once but under ten times. The chain is built from TRBV7-9 and TRBJ2-1, with 7 bases identical to TRBD1. This CDR3 comprises 19 residues. CDR1 and CDR2 from the germline V gene are SEHNR and FQNEAQ (reference sequence). V was pared by 7 bases and J by 7 bases, with 25 bases of the junction left unmatched. CDR3 protein: CASTRPPATGEKGTNEQFF. The DNA for the CDR3 is TGTGCCAGCACCCGTCCCCCTGCAACAGGGGAAAAGGGGACAAATGAGCAGTTCTTC.

This clonotype was seen many times. The rearrangement links TRBV12-3 or TRBV12-4 to TRBJ2-7; D possibly matches TRBD1 or TRBD2 (7 bases each). The CDR3 length is 12 residues. Trimming pared 8 bases from V and 4 bases from J, leaving 12 bases between. The CDR3 loop reads CASSRGGYEQYF. CDR3 bases: TGTGCCAGCTCCAGGGGGGGTTACGAGCAGTACTTC.

The V gene is TRBV5-1, the J gene TRBJ1-1; 7 bases agree with TRBD1. Germline loops: CDR1 SGHRS, CDR2 YFSETQ. The CDR3 loop spans 13 amino acids. J lost 3 bases, V lost 2 bases, and 1 base had no gene match. The CDR3 reads CASSFGQDTEAFF. The CDR3 bases are TGCGCCAGCAGCTTTGGACAGGACACTGAAGCTTTCTTT. The full variable domain, with the rest looked up from reference TRBV5-1 and TRBJ1-1, is KAGVTQTPRYLIKTRGQQVTLSCSPISGHRSVSWYQQTPGQGLQFLFEYFSETQRNKGNFPGRFSGRQFSNSRSEMNVSTLELGDSALYLCASSFGQDTEAFFGQGTRLTVV.

This clonotype was observed a handful of times. The genes are TRBV29-1 and TRBJ2-3; the D is unclear. There are 13 residues in the CDR3. The germline V gene has CDR1 SQVTM and CDR2 ANQGSEA. Trimming removed 3 bases from V and 2 bases from J, with 9 bases in between. The DNA for the CDR3 is TGCAGCGTTGAGTGGCAGGACACAGATACGCAGTATTTT. Its translation: CSVEWQDTDTQYF.

The chain couples TRBV6-2 or TRBV6-3 to TRBJ2-3; TRBD2 matches at 8 bases. The CDR3 loop spans 16 amino acids. The ends lost 7 bases at V and 2 bases at J; junction bases unmatched: 11. CDR1 is MNHEY, CDR2 SVGEGT, per germline. The chain's CDR3 is CASTSDGGGTTDTQYF. The DNA of the CDR3 is TGTGCCAGCACCAGCGACGGGGGGGGAACCACAGATACGCAGTATTTT.

A few counts support this clonotype. The CDR3 is CASSVAFEGSYEQYF. CDR3 DNA: TGTGCCAGCAGCGTAGCGTTCGAGGGGTCCTACGAGCAGTACTTC. V and J are TRBV9 and TRBJ2-7; D could derive from TRBD1 or TRBD2 (5 bases each). The CDR3 contains 15 residues. Trimming took 0 bases from V and 1 from J, leaving 11 bases between them. Germline V gene lookup returns CDR1 SGDLS and CDR2 YYNGEE.

There are a few counts of this clonotype. The gene calls are TRBV9 and TRBJ2-7; TRBD1 is a possible D gene (6 bases). CDR1 is SGDLS and CDR2 is YYNGEE in the germline V gene. V shed 3 bases and J shed 5 bases, with 12 bases lying between them. There are 13 residues in the CDR3. The CDR3 region has the DNA TGTGCCAGCAGCGCCTGGGACACTCACGAGCAGTACTTC. This sequence encodes CASSAWDTHEQYF. The full variable domain, its missing parts supplied by reference TRBV9 and TRBJ2-7, is DSGVTQTPKHLITATGQRVTLRCSPRSGDLSVYWYQQSLDQGLQFLIQYYNGEERAKGNILERFSAQQFPDLHSELNLSSLELGDSALYFCASSAWDTHEQYFGPGTRLTVT.

This clonotype was seen at least ten times. The chain has TRBV5-5 and TRBJ2-1; D is ambiguous. Germline V CDR1 and CDR2: SGHKS, YYEKEE (reference sequence). The CDR3 sequence is 15 residues long. V lost 4 bases and J 2 bases, leaving 13 bases between the germline ends. CDR3 in amino acids: CASSPQAYPYNEQFF. The CDR3, as DNA: TGTGCCAGCAGCCCCCAGGCGTATCCCTACAATGAGCAGTTCTTC.

This clonotype was recorded at least ten times. V usage is TRBV10-1 and J usage is TRBJ2-7; D is perhaps TRBD2 (5 bases). Germline loops: CDR1 WNHNN, CDR2 SYGVQD (reference sequence). Trimming shortened V by 4 bases and J by 0 bases, and 10 bases separated the two germline ends. This CDR3 has 14 residues. CDR3: CASSAGKFSYEQYF. DNA of the CDR3: TGCGCCAGCAGTGCGGGGAAATTCTCCTACGAGCAGTACTTC.

The chain recombines TRBV29-1 with TRBJ1-5, with 8 nucleotides matching TRBD1. Germline V CDR1 and CDR2: SQVTM, ANQGSEA. The V gene end was trimmed by 4 bases and the J gene end by 5 bases; junction bases not matched to a gene: 10. The CDR3 runs 15 residues. This CDR3 reads CSVAQGAAGDQPQHF. CDR3 in DNA: TGCAGCGTTGCCCAGGGGGCGGCTGGCGATCAGCCCCAGCATTTT.

In its sample, this clonotype was seen a few times. The chain employs TRBV10-3 and TRBJ2-5; 8 nucleotides agree with TRBD1. CDR1 is ENHRY, CDR2 SYGVKD, per germline. V trimming: 0 bases; J trimming: 5 bases; junction bases outside the gene matches: 8. CDR3 length equals 16 residues. Here the CDR3 reads CAISESGTGPRETQYF. The CDR3 nucleotides read TGTGCCATCAGTGAGTCTGGGACAGGCCCTCGGGAGACCCAGTACTTC.

CDR3 DNA sequence: TGCAGCGTTGGCAGGGGGGGTAATGAAAAACTGTTTTTT. Translated: CSVGRGGNEKLFF. V is TRBV29-1 and J is TRBJ1-4, with 7 bases lining up with TRBD1. Trimming at V came to 4 bases and at J to 4 bases, leaving 3 bases not matched to a gene. This CDR3 has 13 residues. CDR1 is SQVTM and CDR2 is ANQGSEA in the germline V gene.

V and J are TRBV10-3 and TRBJ2-5; possibly TRBD1 or TRBD2 for D (7 bases each). V lost 11 bases and J lost 3, with 16 bases in between. The CDR3 length is 13 residues. Germline V gene data show CDR1 as ENHRY and CDR2 as SYGVKD. The CDR3 nucleotides read TGTGCCTCGGAGGGGGCGGGGGAAGAGACCCAGTACTTC. This encodes CASEGAGEETQYF.

This clonotype was seen a few times. The chain combines TRBV20-1 with TRBJ2-7; D ambiguous. V was shortened by 6 bases and J by 5 bases, with 14 bases between the two germline ends. Germline V lookup: CDR1 DFQATT, CDR2 SNEGSKA (reference sequence). This CDR3 is 12 amino acids long. Here the CDR3 DNA reads TGCAGTGCGAACGACGTGGGGAACGAGCAGTACTTC. Protein product: CSANDVGNEQYF.

The V call is TRBV11-2, the J call TRBJ1-4, with 7 bases lining up with TRBD1. The junction had 6 bases not matched to a gene; V was cut back by 3 bases and J by 8 bases. Germline CDR1 is SGHAT and CDR2 is FQNNGV. The CDR3 sequence is 14 residues long. CDR3: CASSFNRGEEKLFF. DNA of the CDR3: TGTGCCAGCAGCTTTAACAGGGGAGAGGAAAAACTGTTTTTT. Combining the CDR3 with reference TRBV11-2 and TRBJ1-4 gives the whole variable domain EAGVAQSPRYKIIEKRQSVAFWCNPISGHATLYWYQQILGQGPKLLIQFQNNGVVDDSQLPKDRFSAERLKGVDSTLKIQPAKLEDSAVYLCASSFNRGEEKLFFGSGTQLSVL.

This rearrangement joins TRBV2 to TRBJ1-5; TRBD1 agrees at 7 bases. CDR1 and CDR2 from the germline V gene are SNHLY and FYNNEI. This CDR3 comprises 15 residues. V lost 6 bases and J lost 7; bases outside the gene matches: 12. The DNA of the CDR3 is TGTGCCAGCAGCCCAGGGGGGACAGCTACCCAGCCCCAGCATTTT. It yields the protein CASSPGGTATQPQHF.

The chain joins TRBV7-9 to TRBJ1-6, with 9 bases lining up with TRBD1. V was clipped by 5 bases and J by 9 bases; unmatched bases: 17. Per the germline V gene, CDR1 is SEHNR and CDR2 is FQNEAQ (reference sequence). The CDR3 is 18 amino acids. The CDR3 DNA sequence: TGTGCCAGCAGCCACGGGACAGGGTTCCTCCGGGGTGTTTCACCCCTCCACTTT. Its protein product is CASSHGTGFLRGVSPLHF.

This clonotype was recorded a few times. The CDR3 DNA follows: TGCAGTGCTAGCCTTCCCGGGACTTCCGCCTACAATGAGCAGTTCTTC. It encodes CSASLPGTSAYNEQFF. This rearrangement joins TRBV20-1 to TRBJ2-1; maybe TRBD2 (6 bases). Germline assignment: CDR1 DFQATT and CDR2 SNEGSKA (reference sequence). Trimming cost V 3 bases and J 2 bases, with 17 bases left between them. The CDR3 contains 16 residues.

This sequence joins TRBV29-1 and TRBJ2-3, with 7 positions matching TRBD1. The CDR3 is 13 residues long. After removal of 5 bases from V and 4 bases from J, the junction contained 6 bases not matched to a gene. The germline gives CDR1 SQVTM, CDR2 ANQGSEA. CDR3 sequence (DNA): TGCAGCGTTTCCGGGACAGTCGCAGATACGCAGTATTTT. This sequence encodes CSVSGTVADTQYF.

With regard to this clonotype: Compared with germline, one end of the junction differs, possibly owing to a read error. The V and J genes are TRBV2 and TRBJ2-7; 7 positions match TRBD1. Germline V CDR1 and CDR2: SNHLY, FYNNEI. This CDR3 region has 13 residues. For the CDR3, the DNA is TGTGCCAGCAAAAGGGACAGCGTCTACGGGCAGTACTTC. This sequence encodes CASKRDSVYGQYF.

The chain employs TRBV28 and TRBJ2-1; a weak D match, TRBD2 (7 bases). Trimming removed 2 bases from V and 6 bases from J, with 23 bases in between. The CDR3 length is 18 residues. Germline CDR1 reads MDHEN; CDR2 reads SYDVKM. CDR3 residues: CASSLRPMGGALFNEQFF. In DNA, the CDR3 is TGTGCCAGCAGTTTAAGGCCCATGGGGGGGGCCCTTTTCAATGAGCAGTTCTTC.

The rearrangement uses TRBV7-2 and TRBJ2-5; TRBD1 aligns across 7 bases. Matching the DNA end better, TRBJ2-7 makes the J call doubtful. Germline V CDR1 and CDR2: SGHTA, FQGNSA. This CDR3 region has 16 residues. This CDR3 reads CASSLERQGSSYEQYF. Here the CDR3 DNA reads TGTGCCAGCAGCCTCGAACGACAGGGTTCCTCCTACGAGCAGTACTTC.